A selection of T cell receptor beta chains follows, all from one sample in a study of technical replicates of blood from a handful of donors. Assay: immunoSEQ multiplex PCR; the TCRdb copy retains only in-frame clones and omits some. The profile covers around 80,000 clones, with 95% to 97% appearing a single time and 0.31% taken by the ten largest. Source material: T cells isolated from PBMCs. The receptors here all came from a human donor in good health. The CDR3 runs from the conserved cysteine through the conserved F or W. D genes are given only for firm matches. The listing skips clone size in some rows; elsewhere it reads once, few, many or a size class.

V	D	size	J	CDR3	DNA
TRBV6-5	TRBD1	.	TRBJ2-7	CASSYGGQGAYEQYF	TGTGCCAGCAGTTACGGGGGACAGGGGGCTTACGAGCAGTACTTC
TRBV7-2	TRBD2	.	TRBJ2-7	CASSLGLAGYSYEQYF	TGTGCCAGCAGCTTAGGCCTAGCGGGGTACTCCTACGAGCAGTACTTC
TRBV6-6	TRBD2	once	TRBJ2-1	CASSQSGSSYNEQFF	TGTGCCAGCAGCCAGAGCGGGAGCTCCTACAATGAGCAGTTCTTC
TRBV9	.	.	TRBJ1-1	CASSVSMNTEAFF	TGTGCCAGCAGCGTATCCATGAACACTGAAGCTTTCTTT
TRBV10-3	TRBD2	.	TRBJ2-5	CAISESRTSGGKETQYF	TGTGCCATCAGTGAGTCAAGGACTAGCGGGGGTAAAGAGACCCAGTACTTC
TRBV11-2	TRBD2	.	TRBJ2-4	CASSLEASGRRTKNIQYF	TGTGCCAGCAGCTTAGAAGCTAGCGGCCGTAGGACCAAAAACATTCAGTACTTC
TRBV6-5	.	.	TRBJ1-1	CASSYLETGLLAFF	TGTGCCAGCAGTTACTTGGAAACAGGGCTCCTAGCTTTCTTT
TRBV6-1	.	.	TRBJ2-1	CASSDRGSWHNEQFF	TGTGCCAGCAGTGACCGGGGAAGTTGGCACAATGAGCAGTTCTTC
TRBV28	TRBD2	.	TRBJ2-7	CASSYLAVLPEQYF	TGTGCCAGCAGTTATCTAGCGGTCCTACCCGAGCAGTACTTC
TRBV19	TRBD1	.	TRBJ2-2	CASSLTGGAGTGELFF	TGTGCCAGTAGTCTAACAGGGGGCGCGGGGACCGGGGAGCTGTTTTTT
TRBV6-5	.	.	TRBJ2-7	CASKRASYEQYF	TGTGCCAGCAAGCGCGCATCCTACGAGCAGTACTTC
TRBV6-6	TRBD1	.	TRBJ1-1	CASSYPDRVDTEAFF	TGTGCCAGCAGTTATCCAGACAGGGTTGACACTGAAGCTTTCTTT
TRBV6-6	.	.	TRBJ2-2	CASRPGQSGELFF	TGTGCCAGCAGACCCGGACAGTCCGGGGAGCTGTTTTTT
TRBV2	.	few	TRBJ2-3	CASSRLEIGTDTQYF	TGTGCCAGCAGCAGACTAGAAATCGGCACAGATACGCAGTATTTT
TRBV25-1	TRBD1	.	TRBJ1-3	CASSEYSTGDGNTIYF	TGTGCCAGCAGTGAGTACTCGACAGGGGATGGAAACACCATATATTTT
TRBV18	.	.	TRBJ1-1	CASSPPLLRSNLNTEAFF	TGTGCCAGCTCACCACCGTTGCTCAGGTCCAATCTCAACACTGAAGCTTTCTTT
TRBV9	.	.	TRBJ2-7	CASSARYEQYF	TGTGCCAGCAGCGCTAGATACGAGCAGTACTTC
TRBV12-5	TRBD2	once	TRBJ2-7	CASGLGGLAGSYEQYF	TGTGCTAGTGGTTTGGGAGGACTAGCGGGGTCCTACGAGCAGTACTTC
TRBV11-2	.	.	TRBJ2-3	CASSLLTQGGDTQYF	TGTGCCAGCAGCTTACTTACGCAGGGGGGTGATACGCAGTATTTT
TRBV27	TRBD2	.	TRBJ2-5	CASSLLVAGLETQYF	TGTGCCAGCAGTTTATTGGTAGCGGGATTAGAGACCCAGTACTTC